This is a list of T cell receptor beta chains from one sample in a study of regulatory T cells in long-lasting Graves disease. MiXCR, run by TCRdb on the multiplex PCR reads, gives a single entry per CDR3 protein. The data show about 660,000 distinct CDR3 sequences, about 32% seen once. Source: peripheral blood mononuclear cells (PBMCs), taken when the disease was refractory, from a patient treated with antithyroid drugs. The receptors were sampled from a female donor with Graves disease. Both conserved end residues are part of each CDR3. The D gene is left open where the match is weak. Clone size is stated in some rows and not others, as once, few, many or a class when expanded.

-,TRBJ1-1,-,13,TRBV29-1,CSVEVGAITEAFF
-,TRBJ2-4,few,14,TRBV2,CASSEALAKNIQYF
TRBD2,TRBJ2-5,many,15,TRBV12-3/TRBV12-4,CASSPGTSEQETQYF
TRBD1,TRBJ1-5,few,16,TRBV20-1,CSAKGQGAGSFQPQHF
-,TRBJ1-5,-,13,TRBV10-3,CAISESIDQPQHF
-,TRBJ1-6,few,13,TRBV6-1,CASSLAFNSPLHF
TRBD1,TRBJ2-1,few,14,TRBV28,CASGQGYSYNEQFF
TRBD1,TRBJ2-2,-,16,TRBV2,CASSARTGGPTGELFF
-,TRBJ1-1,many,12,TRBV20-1,CSAKVGNTEAFF
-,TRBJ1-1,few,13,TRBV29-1,CSVDPGRGTEAFF
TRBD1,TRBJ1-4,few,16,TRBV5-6,CASSRTPDRADEKLFF
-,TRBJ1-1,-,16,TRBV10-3,CAIRSQGSRSNTEAFF
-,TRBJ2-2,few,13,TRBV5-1,CASHTQNTGELFF
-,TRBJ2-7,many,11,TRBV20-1,CSARGDYEQYF
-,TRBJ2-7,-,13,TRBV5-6,CASSLAGWGEQYF
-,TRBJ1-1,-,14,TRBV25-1,CASSERHMNTEAFF
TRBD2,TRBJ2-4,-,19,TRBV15,CATSRRLAGLHLAKNIQYF
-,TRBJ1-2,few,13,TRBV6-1,CATVTLSRNGYTF
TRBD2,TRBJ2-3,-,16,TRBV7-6,CASSPAVAGSTDTQYF
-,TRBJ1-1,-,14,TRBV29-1,CSVGAGWENTEAFF
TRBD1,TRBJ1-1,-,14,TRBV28,CASSLAQGNAEAFF
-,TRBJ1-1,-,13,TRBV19,CASSMSVNTEAFF
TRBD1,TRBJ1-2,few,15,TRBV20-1,CSARDAHSTGDGYTF
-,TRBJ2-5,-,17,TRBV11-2,CASSLDPGGARQETQYF
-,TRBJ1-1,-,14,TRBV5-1,CASNRGGRTTEAFF
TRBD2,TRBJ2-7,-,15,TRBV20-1,CSASEFSSGPYEQYF
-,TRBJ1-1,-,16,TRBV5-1,CASSLRDIGLNTEAFF
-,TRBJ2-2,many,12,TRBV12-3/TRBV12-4,CASSSDSGELFF
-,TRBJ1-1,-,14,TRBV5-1,CASRGPSYNTEAFF
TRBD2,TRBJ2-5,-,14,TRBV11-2,CASGLGLVKETQCF
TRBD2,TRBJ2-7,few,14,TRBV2,CASSEGGLLYEQYF
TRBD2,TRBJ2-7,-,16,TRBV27,CASGLSGRARSYEQYF
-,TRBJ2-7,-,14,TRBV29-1,CSVCRDSRPYEQYF
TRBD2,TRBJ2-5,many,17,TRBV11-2,CASSLDTLAGVGETQYF
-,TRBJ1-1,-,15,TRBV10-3,CAISESGSGGTEAFF
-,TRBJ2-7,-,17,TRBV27,CASAPIPPGNSSYEQYF
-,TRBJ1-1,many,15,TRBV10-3,CAISERDGQSTEAFF
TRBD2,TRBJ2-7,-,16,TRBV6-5,CASSYEGGSIDYEQYF
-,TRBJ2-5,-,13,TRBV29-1,CSVSSNRVETQYF
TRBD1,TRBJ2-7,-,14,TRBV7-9,CASSQTGSAYEQYF
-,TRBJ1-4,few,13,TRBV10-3,CATKDGRNEKLFF
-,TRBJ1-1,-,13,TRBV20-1,CSARDGIWAEAFF
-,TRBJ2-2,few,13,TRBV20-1,CSAGIRSTGELFF
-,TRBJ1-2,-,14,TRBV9,CASSVQSGGGGYTF
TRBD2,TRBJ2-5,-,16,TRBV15,CATSSPGLAGGGPQYF
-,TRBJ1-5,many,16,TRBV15,CATSRAGTPSNQPQHF
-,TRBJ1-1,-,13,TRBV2,CASTWEGSTEAFF
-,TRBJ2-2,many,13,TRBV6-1,CASTRANTGELFF
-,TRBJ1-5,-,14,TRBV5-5,CASSLDGGWKPQHF
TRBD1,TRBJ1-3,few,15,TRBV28,CASSHGQASGNTIYF
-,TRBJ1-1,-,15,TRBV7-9,CASSSGVKVNTEAFF
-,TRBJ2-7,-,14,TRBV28,CASSPHGQIDEQYF
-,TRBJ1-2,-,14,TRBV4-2,CASSQGTLNYGYTF
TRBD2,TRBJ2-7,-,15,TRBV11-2,CASSLVLAGGKEQYF
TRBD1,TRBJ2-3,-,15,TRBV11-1,CASITPGQGADTQYF